This TCR beta chain emerged from a study of spatial heterogeneity in lung cancer. About the research overall: Raw reads showed each unique TCR and UMI combination turning up more than ten times on average.

Time point defined: sample taken at primary tumor resection. TCRs were sequenced from unsorted whole RNA of tumor, nontumor lung or PBMC. Patients with untreated early-stage non-small cell lung cancer, numbering roughly 69, were the donors. This clonotype was counted at least ten times. Each TCR cDNA molecule carried a unique molecular identifier. TCRdb recomputed calls from the 5' RACE reads with MiXCR, one row per CDR3 protein. The sample includes tens of thousands of distinct CDR3 sequences, about an eighth of them seen just once. J lost 4 bases, V lost 4 bases, and 7 bases had no gene match. Germline assignment: CDR1 LGHDT and CDR2 YNNKEL (reference sequence). The CDR3 contains 15 residues.

Sequences were derived from PBMCs, sampled at surgery. This chain joins TRBV3-1 and TRBJ2-1, with TRBD1 identical over 7 bases. The sequence derives from a male donor with early-stage non-small cell lung cancer. This chain's CDR3 is CASSLDRVGYNEQFF. The CDR3 DNA sequence: TGTGCCAGCAGCCTTGACAGGGTGGGGTACAATGAGCAGTTCTTC.